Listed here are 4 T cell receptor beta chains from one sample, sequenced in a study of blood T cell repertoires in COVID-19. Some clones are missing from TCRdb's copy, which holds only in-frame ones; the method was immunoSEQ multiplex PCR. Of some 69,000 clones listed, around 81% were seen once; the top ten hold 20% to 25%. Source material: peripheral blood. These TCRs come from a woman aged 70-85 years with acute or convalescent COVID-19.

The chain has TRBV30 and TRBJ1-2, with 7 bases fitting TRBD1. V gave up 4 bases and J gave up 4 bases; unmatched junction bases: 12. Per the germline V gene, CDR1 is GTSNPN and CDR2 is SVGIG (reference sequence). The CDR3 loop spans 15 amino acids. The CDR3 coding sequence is TGTGCCTGGATCTCCCCGGGACAGATCCTCTATGGCTACACCTTC. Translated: CAWISPGQILYGYTF.

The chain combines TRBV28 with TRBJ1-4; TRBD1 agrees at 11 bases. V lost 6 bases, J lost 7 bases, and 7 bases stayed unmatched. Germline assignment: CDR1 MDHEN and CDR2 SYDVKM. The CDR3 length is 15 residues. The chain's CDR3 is CASSYGTGGTEKLFF. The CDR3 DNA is TGTGCCAGCAGCTACGGGACAGGGGGAACTGAAAAACTGTTTTTT.

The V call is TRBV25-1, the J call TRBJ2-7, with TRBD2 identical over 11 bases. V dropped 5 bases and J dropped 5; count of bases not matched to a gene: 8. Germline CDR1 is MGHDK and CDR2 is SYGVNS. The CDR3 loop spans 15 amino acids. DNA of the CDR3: TGTGCCAGCAGTCCCCCGCTAGCGGGAGGTCACGAGCAGTACTTC. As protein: CASSPPLAGGHEQYF.

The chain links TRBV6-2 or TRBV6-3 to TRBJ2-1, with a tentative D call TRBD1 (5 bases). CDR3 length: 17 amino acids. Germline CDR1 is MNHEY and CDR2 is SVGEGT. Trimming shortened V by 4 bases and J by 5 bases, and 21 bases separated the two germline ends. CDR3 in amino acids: CASSFLGQNAPNNEQFF. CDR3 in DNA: TGTGCCAGCAGTTTCCTGGGGCAGAACGCCCCAAACAATGAGCAGTTCTTC.